These 30 T cell receptor beta chains originate from one sample sequenced in a study of breast tumors, draining lymph nodes, adjacent tissues. Samples came from axillary lymph nodes draining the breast cancer. TCRdb fed the multiplex PCR reads into MiXCR, producing one record per CDR3 protein. The repertoire consists of over 70,000 distinct CDR3 sequences, with approximately 30% occurring once and the leading ten covering 8% to 9%. Sequenced: axillary lymph node tissue. The receptors derive from a female donor with breast cancer. Some clones in this sample may be carry-over from other donors' samples.

This clonotype was observed at least ten times. A junction end diverges from the germline sequence, so it may reflect a read error. The J gene is TRBJ2-2, the V gene TRBV5-8, with TRBD2 matching 11 bases. The CDR3 consists of 18 residues. CDR1 is SGHTS, CDR2 YDEGEE, per germline. The CDR3 sequence: CASSPGLGLAGGPGELLF. The CDR3 DNA follows: TGTGCCAGCAGCCCCGGACTAGGGCTAGCGGGAGGCCCTGGGGAGCTGCTTTTT.

This clonotype appeared many times. J is TRBJ1-3 and V is TRBV29-1; no clear D gene. V gave up 4 bases and J gave up 9 bases, with 16 bases separating them. Germline V CDR1 and CDR2: SQVTM, ANQGSEA. The CDR3 runs to 13 residues. The CDR3 DNA follows: TGCAGCGTTGTGTTATGGGGTGGGAGCACCATATATTTT. It codes for CSVVLWGGSTIYF.

The J gene is TRBJ2-3, the V gene TRBV6-5, with 8 positions matching TRBD2. Germline V gene data show CDR1 as MNHEY and CDR2 as SVGAGI. V dropped 8 bases and J dropped 1; count of bases not matched to a gene: 17. The CDR3 is 18 amino acids. CDR3 in amino acids: CASYYSLTGTRRTDTQYF. As DNA, the CDR3 is TGTGCCAGCTATTACAGCCTCACCGGGACTAGACGCACAGATACGCAGTATTTT.

As for this clonotype: This clone may be a read error of a much larger clone one base away. This chain links TRBV6-5 with TRBJ1-6; D is possibly TRBD1 (5 bases). The V end was cut by 5 bases, the J end by 14 bases, with 25 bases between. Germline V gene sequence: CDR1 MNHEY, CDR2 SVGAGI. The CDR3 totals 16 residues. The CDR3: CASSHTADPGPEALHF. The CDR3 DNA sequence: TGTGCCAGCAGTCACACCGCTGACCCAGGGCCTGAGGCCCTCCACTTT.

As for this clonotype: A much larger clone is a single base away; this may be a read error. The chain uses TRBV7-2 and TRBJ2-3, with TRBD2 matching 7 bases. Per the germline V gene, CDR1 is SGHTA and CDR2 is FQGNSA. V dropped 2 bases and J dropped 7; count of bases not matched to a gene: 18. The CDR3 contains 18 residues. CDR3 in amino acids: CASSLRLPTIAGIHTQYF. The CDR3 coding sequence is TGTGCCAGCAGCTTACGACTCCCCACAATAGCGGGCATTCATACGCAGTATTTT.

This clonotype was seen at least ten times. The gene calls are TRBV5-8 and TRBJ1-2, with 9 bases lining up with TRBD1. V was pared by 0 bases and J by 8 bases, with 5 bases of the junction left unmatched. The CDR3 extends over 14 amino acids. CDR1 is SGHTS, CDR2 YDEGEE, per germline. CDR3 loop: CASSLGGQGFGYTF. The CDR3 DNA sequence: TGTGCCAGCAGCTTGGGGGGACAGGGTTTCGGCTACACCTTC.

This clonotype was seen at least ten times. The chain carries TRBV30 and TRBJ1-2; D remains ambiguous. The CDR3 has 14 amino acids. Germline V gives CDR1 GTSNPN, CDR2 SVGIG (reference sequence). With 0 bases removed from V and 3 bases from J, the gap between germline ends came to 11 bases. The CDR3 region has the DNA TGTGCCTGGAGTGTAAAGGGATATTACTATGGCTACACCTTC. This translates into CAWSVKGYYYGYTF.

The sample holds many counts of this clonotype. The chain combines TRBV9 with TRBJ2-3; D gene ambiguous. Trimming stripped 2 bases from V and 3 bases from J, with 10 bases between. The CDR3 has 14 residues. Germline V CDR1 and CDR2: SGDLS, YYNGEE. CDR3 bases: TGTGCCAGCAGCGTCTTGTCATCAACAGATACGCAGTATTTT. Amino acid sequence: CASSVLSSTDTQYF.

This clonotype came up many times. The chain couples TRBV24-1 to TRBJ2-1; the match to TRBD2 covers 8 bases. This CDR3 contains 16 residues. Germline assignment: CDR1 KGHDR and CDR2 SFDVKD. The junction had 6 bases not matched to a gene; V was cut back by 0 bases and J by 6 bases. CDR3 residues: CATSDLTSGPSNEQFF. CDR3 nucleotide sequence: TGTGCCACCAGTGATTTGACTAGCGGCCCCTCCAATGAGCAGTTCTTC.

The J gene is TRBJ2-1, the V gene TRBV10-3; TRBD2 agrees at 8 bases. Losses at the gene ends were 7 bases for V and 7 bases for J; bases not matched to a gene: 0. The CDR3 length is 11 residues. Germline loops: CDR1 ENHRY, CDR2 SYGVKD. CDR3 bases: TGTGCCATCACTAGCGGGAATGAGCAGTTCTTC. The encoded protein is CAITSGNEQFF.

This clonotype was seen at least ten times. J is TRBJ1-5 and V is TRBV6-2 or TRBV6-3; D is possibly TRBD1 (6 bases). CDR1 and CDR2 from the germline V gene are MNHEY and SVGEGT. The CDR3 is 20 residues long. Deletions cut 2 bases from V and 0 bases from J, with 23 bases between. The CDR3 bases are TGTGCCAGCAGTTACCCACCCTCGGACCACAGGGCACATAGCAATCAGCCCCAGCATTTT. Its translation: CASSYPPSDHRAHSNQPQHF.

In its sample, this clonotype was seen a few times. Relative to the germline gene, one junction end is altered; a read error may explain this. The V gene is TRBV6-2 or TRBV6-3, the J gene TRBJ2-7; TRBD1 or TRBD2 may be the D gene (6 bases each). Germline V gene data show CDR1 as MNHEY and CDR2 as SVGEGT. The CDR3 is 15 amino acids. In nucleotides, the CDR3 is TGTGCCAGCAGTCACTCTTCGGGGGCACCCTACGAGCAGTACTTC. Translating gives CASSHSSGAPYEQYF.

This clonotype was counted many times. The V gene is TRBV19, the J gene TRBJ2-2; 8 bases map to TRBD1. This CDR3 comprises 13 residues. Germline V gene data show CDR1 as LNHDA and CDR2 as SQIVND (reference sequence). V lost 5 bases, J lost 7 bases, and 3 bases stayed unmatched. CDR3 DNA sequence: TGTGCCAGTAGTGCGGGACAGGTCGGGGAGCTGTTTTTT. This translates into CASSAGQVGELFF.

This clonotype was observed at least ten times. The chain couples TRBV10-2 to TRBJ2-2; 9 bases are a match to TRBD2. The CDR3 is 16 residues long. V was clipped by 6 bases and J by 0 bases; unmatched bases: 5. Germline loops: CDR1 WSHSY, CDR2 SAAADI. The CDR3, as DNA: TGCGCCAGCAGCGGCAGCGGGAGGTCGAACACCGGGGAGCTGTTTTTT. Amino acids: CASSGSGRSNTGELFF.

This clonotype was counted many times. The V and J genes are TRBV5-1 and TRBJ2-3, with no clear D. V was clipped by 0 bases and J by 0 bases, with 11 bases between them. Germline CDR1 and CDR2: SGHRS and YFSETQ. This CDR3 is built from 16 residues. The CDR3 loop reads CASSLALAPSTDTQYF. CDR3 nucleotide sequence: TGCGCCAGCAGCTTGGCACTCGCCCCTAGCACAGATACGCAGTATTTT.

This clonotype appeared a few times. The chain uses TRBV6-5 and TRBJ2-3; D call uncertain. CDR3 length: 15 residues. The ends were cut back, 5 bases at V and 2 bases at J, with 14 bases in the middle. Germline V CDR1 and CDR2: MNHEY, SVGAGI. The CDR3 loop reads CASSHDRTITDTQYF. As DNA, the CDR3 is TGTGCCAGCAGTCACGATCGGACCATCACAGATACGCAGTATTTT.

This clonotype was counted many times. The chain recombines TRBV3-1 with TRBJ1-5; D call uncertain. The V and J ends lost 1 base and 2 bases respectively, with 6 bases between them. The germline CDR1 and CDR2 sequences are LGHDT and YNNKEL (reference sequence). This CDR3 is built from 14 residues. The CDR3 is CASSQGRGNQPQHF. CDR3 nucleotides: TGTGCCAGCAGCCAAGGAAGGGGCAATCAGCCCCAGCATTTT.

With respect to this clonotype: One base away lies a much larger clone, so this may be a sequencing read error. CDR3 bases: TGTGCCAGCAGTCACTCGTGTGTGGAGGGCTACACCTTC. Encoded protein: CASSHSCVEGYTF. V is TRBV6-5 and J is TRBJ1-2; D is uncertain. The CDR3 runs 13 residues. The germline V gene has CDR1 MNHEY and CDR2 SVGAGI.

A note on this clonotype: It is likely a read error, because the conserved phenylalanine at the end of the CDR3 is missing. The DNA is omitted, as the CDR3 cannot be located on it reliably, and the CDR3 follows TCRdb's listing. The gene calls are TRBV20-1 and TRBJ1-6; TRBD1 is taken as the D call from the table, unchecked against the DNA. From germline, CDR1 is DFQATT and CDR2 SNEGSKA (reference sequence). From its first to its last residue, the CDR3 has 15 amino acids. The CDR3 region is CSARPWGQADSPLQS.

This clonotype occurred many times. The gene calls are TRBV12-3 or TRBV12-4 and TRBJ1-5; 8 bases fit TRBD1. The CDR3 has 15 residues. V shed 7 bases and J 0 bases; nucleotides not matched to a gene: 5. The CDR3 protein is CASTPTGDSNQPQHF. In DNA form, the CDR3 reads TGTGCCAGCACCCCGACAGGGGATAGCAATCAGCCCCAGCATTTT.

There are many counts of this clonotype. The rearrangement joins TRBV5-1 to TRBJ2-3; D might be TRBD1 (5 bases). Germline assignment: CDR1 SGHRS and CDR2 YFSETQ. The CDR3 runs to 17 residues. The V and J ends lost 0 bases and 0 bases respectively, with 14 bases between them. CDR3: CASSLGLRALSTDTQYF. The CDR3 nucleotides are TGCGCCAGCAGCTTGGGCCTCAGGGCGCTGAGCACAGATACGCAGTATTTT.

This clonotype occurred many times. This chain joins TRBV2 and TRBJ2-7; the D is unclear. The CDR3 covers 12 residues. Trimming cost V 5 bases and J 9 bases, with 14 bases left between them. The germline gives CDR1 SNHLY, CDR2 FYNNEI. The CDR3 DNA reads as TGTGCCAGCAGTACCCCTGGGAACGCGCAGTACTTC. Protein: CASSTPGNAQYF.

This clonotype has ten or more counts. The V gene is TRBV3-1, the J gene TRBJ2-5; 8 positions match TRBD1. Germline CDR1 is LGHDT and CDR2 is YNNKEL (reference sequence). The CDR3 loop spans 15 amino acids. V was pared by 1 base and J by 2 bases, with 3 bases of the junction left unmatched. The CDR3 protein is CASSQGWTGQETQYF. CDR3 coding DNA: TGTGCCAGCAGCCAAGGATGGACAGGGCAAGAGACCCAGTACTTC.

Remarks on this clonotype: The junction does not match germline at one end; this may be a read error. The chain joins TRBV18 to TRBJ2-5, with D uncertain. CDR1 KGHSH and CDR2 LQKENI come from the germline V gene. This CDR3 is built from 11 residues. The CDR3 DNA reads as TGTGCCAACTTATTCCAAGAGGCCCAGTACTTC. It is translated as CANLFQEAQYF.

This clonotype was seen a few times. J is TRBJ1-1 and V is TRBV14, with unresolved D. The germline V gene encodes CDR1 SGHDN and CDR2 FVKESK. The CDR3 covers 13 residues. V was shortened by 6 bases and J by 8 bases, with 16 bases between the two germline ends. CDR3 residues: CASSYTAGREAFF. The CDR3 nucleotides read TGTGCCAGCAGTTACACAGCCGGACGAGAAGCTTTCTTT.

Many counts were recorded for this clonotype. The V and J genes are TRBV27 and TRBJ1-5, with D possibly TRBD1 on 5 matching bases. From germline, CDR1 is MNHEY and CDR2 SMNVEV (reference sequence). The CDR3 has 13 amino acids. V was shortened by 5 bases and J by 5 bases, with 10 bases between the two germline ends. CDR3 DNA: TGTGCCAGCAGTAGGGGAGTTGATCAGCCCCAGCATTTT. Amino acid sequence: CASSRGVDQPQHF.

The chain links TRBV10-2 to TRBJ2-5; TRBD2 is a possible D gene (5 bases). Trimming cost V 6 bases and J 4 bases, with 12 bases left between them. Germline lookup yields CDR1 WSHSY and CDR2 SAAADI. This CDR3 region has 13 residues. The CDR3 DNA is TGCGCCAGCAGACCCGGGATGAGAGAGACCCAGTACTTC. Its translation: CASRPGMRETQYF.

The genes are TRBV11-3 and TRBJ1-1; D gene uncertain. The CDR3 length is 14 residues. V was clipped by 1 base and J by 6 bases, with 12 bases between them. Germline V gene data show CDR1 as SGHNT and CDR2 as YENEEA. As DNA, the CDR3 is TGTGCCAGCAGCTTAGGGGGAGGCACCGCTGAAGCTTTCTTT. It is translated as CASSLGGGTAEAFF.

A word on this clonotype: At one end the junction does not follow the germline gene, possibly because of a read error. The chain recombines TRBV2 with TRBJ1-4; D remains unclear. The CDR3 has 14 amino acids. Germline V lookup: CDR1 SNHLY, CDR2 FYNNEI. The CDR3 is CASNAGGRHEKPFF. The CDR3 DNA follows: TGTGCCAGCAACGCGGGAGGGAGACATGAAAAACCGTTCTTT.

V and J are TRBV30 and TRBJ1-1; perhaps TRBD1 as D (5 bases). Germline lookup yields CDR1 GTSNPN and CDR2 SVGIG (reference sequence). The CDR3 is 12 residues long. The V end lost 1 base, the J end lost 6 bases, and 9 bases lay between the germline ends. Written as DNA, the CDR3 is TGTGCCTGGAGTGCCGTCAGGGCTGAAGCTTTCTTT. This translates into CAWSAVRAEAFF. The full variable domain, with the rest looked up from reference TRBV30 and TRBJ1-1, is SQTIHQWPATLVQPVGSPLSLECTVEGTSNPNLYWYRQAAGRGLQLLFYSVGIGQISSEVPQNLSASRPQDRQFILSSKKLLLSDSGFYLCAWSAVRAEAFFGQGTRLTVV.